The present entry profiles one T cell receptor beta chain with its context. Its antigen is currently unknown. The data were taken from a study of cytomegalovirus exposure and HLA in healthy donors. Study-level points and caveats: Reportedly, diagnosis of cytomegalovirus status by the classifier showed high specificity and sensitivity. As was reported, the HLA-A and HLA-B alleles of most subjects were accurately predicted from TCR beta sequences. Productive status was seen about 90% or about 30% of the time for most TCR beta V segments in an earlier analysis.

V dropped 2 bases and J dropped 5 bases, with 6 bases sitting between them. This CDR3 is built from 12 residues. Germline lookup yields CDR1 KGHSH and CDR2 LQKENI. The primer mix had 60 Vbeta and 13 Jbeta primers. Study processing details: Roughly 73 million unique TCR beta chains, roughly 11 million of them shared, were counted by a later analysis. TCRdb's table, derived via immunoSEQ multiplex PCR, lists solely in-frame clones and lacks some. V, J and clone size are taken as reported in that table, and D and trimming were inferred from the DNA itself. The sample has approximately 160,000 clones; 68% are singletons.

The chain recombines TRBV18 with TRBJ1-2, with a possible D match to TRBD1 (5 bases). This TCR derives from a woman aged 18-29 years in good health and CMV-seropositive. The sample taken for sequencing was PBMCs. This CDR3 is CASSPTGYGYTF. In DNA form, the CDR3 reads TGTGCCAGCTCACCAACAGGTTATGGCTACACCTTC.